The 17 T cell receptor beta chains below all came from one sample that was sequenced in a study of technical replicates of blood from a few donors listed by TCRdb under 2017. Libraries came from the immunoSEQ multiplex PCR assay. TCRdb provides this immuneACCESS table in a form limited to in-frame rearrangements. Some clones are lacking; in checked studies, under half of them reflect an unresolved V gene, and why the rest are absent is not known. The sample contains more than 65,000 clones, 93% of them found a single time. Jointly, the top ten make up around 0.4% of the sample. Sequences were obtained from T cells isolated from PBMCs. The receptors here all came from a human donor in good health.

J is TRBJ1-1 and V is TRBV7-2; D gene unclear. The CDR3 totals 15 residues. Trimming left V 3 bases short and J 8 bases short, with 19 bases between. Per the germline V gene, CDR1 is SGHTA and CDR2 is FQGNSA. CDR3 sequence: CASSFFEDSRREAFF. The CDR3 nucleotides are TGTGCCAGCAGCTTTTTCGAGGATTCCAGACGGGAAGCTTTCTTT.

J is TRBJ1-2 and V is TRBV6-1; D ambiguous. V dropped 0 bases and J dropped 5 bases, with 7 bases sitting between them. CDR3 size: 13 residues. The germline V gene has CDR1 MNHNS and CDR2 SASEGT. The CDR3 reads CASSEAEPYGYTF. The DNA for the CDR3 is TGTGCCAGCAGTGAAGCGGAGCCGTATGGCTACACCTTC.

The chain uses TRBV28 and TRBJ1-2; maybe TRBD1 (6 bases). The ends were cut back, 6 bases at V and 6 bases at J, with 14 bases in the middle. The CDR3 has 13 residues. The germline V gene has CDR1 MDHEN and CDR2 SYDVKM. The CDR3 bases are TGTGCCAGCAGGATACAGGGTTCGAATGGCTACACCTTC. It codes for CASRIQGSNGYTF.

V usage is TRBV5-1 and J usage is TRBJ2-5, with TRBD2 as a possible D gene (5 bases). This CDR3 contains 15 residues. Looked up from germline, CDR1 is SGHRS and CDR2 is YFSETQ. V lost 3 bases, J lost 5 bases, and 17 bases lay in between. CDR3 in DNA: TGCGCCAGCAGCTGGGAACCTTTAAGAGGGGAGACCCAGTACTTC. Translating it yields CASSWEPLRGETQYF.

This clone showed up just a few times. The J gene is TRBJ1-1, the V gene TRBV4-3; D perhaps matches TRBD1 (6 bases). The V and J ends lost 3 bases and 2 bases respectively, with 10 bases between them. Germline CDR1 and CDR2: LGHNA and YSLEER. This CDR3 comprises 14 residues. CDR3 in DNA: TGCGCCAGCAGCCAGGACAGCCGAAACACTGAAGCTTTCTTT. Protein sequence: CASSQDSRNTEAFF.

This chain joins TRBV5-4 and TRBJ2-1, with D perhaps matching TRBD1 (5 bases). The CDR3 length is 16 residues. Deletions cut 1 base from V and 9 bases from J, with 20 bases between. The germline V gene encodes CDR1 SGHNT and CDR2 YYREEE (reference sequence). CDR3 sequence (DNA): TGTGCCAGCAGCTTGTTTGGTGGCAGGGTTCCCTTTGAGCAGTTCTTC. As protein: CASSLFGGRVPFEQFF.

V is TRBV4-3 and J is TRBJ2-1, with 14 nucleotides matching TRBD2. The CDR3 totals 16 residues. J was trimmed by 7 bases and V by 2 bases; bases with no gene match: 4. Germline CDR1 is LGHNA and CDR2 is YSLEER. The CDR3 bases are TGCGCCAGCAGCCAATTATGGACTAGCGGGAGGAATGAGCAGTTCTTC. It translates to CASSQLWTSGRNEQFF.

The chain recombines TRBV30 with TRBJ2-7; D is uncertain. Deletions cut 2 bases from V and 3 bases from J, with 11 bases between. This CDR3 has 13 amino acids. CDR1 is GTSNPN and CDR2 is SVGIG in the germline V gene (reference sequence). CDR3 nucleotide sequence: TGTGCCTGGAGTTTACTTGAAGTCTACGAGCAGTACTTC. This sequence encodes CAWSLLEVYEQYF.

The chain joins TRBV21-1 to TRBJ2-1; the table calls TRBD2, which could not be checked here. TRBV21-1 is deemed a pseudogene. The CDR3 is 19 residues long. The DNA of the CDR3 is TGTGCCAGCAGCAAAGGAAAGCGGGATTCGAGAGACCACTACAATGAGCAGTTCTTC. Its translation: CASSKGKRDSRDHYNEQFF.

The V call is TRBV15, the J call TRBJ2-5, with TRBD1 as a possible D gene (6 bases). Trimming took off 0 bases at V and 3 bases at J, with 8 bases between the two ends. This CDR3 contains 14 residues. CDR1 LNHNV and CDR2 YYDKDF come from the germline V gene (reference sequence). CDR3 region: CATSRDHREETQYF. The CDR3 region has the DNA TGTGCCACCAGCAGAGATCACAGGGAAGAGACCCAGTACTTC.

The rearrangement links TRBV4-3 to TRBJ2-2; the match to TRBD2 covers 10 bases. The CDR3 has 17 residues. Looked up from germline, CDR1 is LGHNA and CDR2 is YSLEER. After removal of 0 bases from V and 1 base from J, the junction contained 2 bases not matched to a gene. CDR3 bases: TGCGCCAGCAGCCAAGACCCTAGCGGGAGGAACACCGGGGAGCTGTTTTTT. Translation gives CASSQDPSGRNTGELFF.

This chain uses TRBV30 with TRBJ1-1, with D perhaps matching TRBD1 (6 bases). Germline lookup yields CDR1 GTSNPN and CDR2 SVGIG (reference sequence). The V end was cut by 4 bases, the J end by 4 bases, with 16 bases between. This CDR3 has 14 amino acids. DNA of the CDR3: TGTGCCTGGACCCGAAAGGGGGGGGGCACTGAAGCTTTCTTT. Translating it yields CAWTRKGGGTEAFF.

The chain links TRBV7-8 to TRBJ2-7; weak D call: TRBD1 (6 bases). The CDR3 covers 14 residues. CDR1 is SGHVS, CDR2 FQNEAQ, per germline. V was cut by 5 bases and J by 0 bases, with 11 bases left in between. The CDR3: CASSVYRVSYEQYF. CDR3 coding DNA: TGTGCCAGCAGCGTCTACAGGGTCTCCTACGAGCAGTACTTC.

V gene TRBV5-6 combines with J gene TRBJ2-7; possible D gene TRBD2, 6 bases. Germline V gives CDR1 SGHDT, CDR2 YYEEEE. This CDR3 spans 15 amino acids. Trimming cost V 4 bases and J 4 bases, with 18 bases left between them. DNA of the CDR3: TGTGCCAGCAGCGGGGGGACGGTTACAATTTACGAGCAGTACTTC. This codes for CASSGGTVTIYEQYF.

The genes are TRBV11-3 and TRBJ2-2; 12 nucleotides agree with TRBD2. CDR1 and CDR2 from the germline V gene are SGHNT and YENEEA. CDR3 length: 18 amino acids. The V and J ends lost 0 bases and 4 bases, in that order; junction bases with no gene match: 6. The CDR3 here is CASSLDLWTSGTTGELFF. In DNA, the CDR3 is TGTGCCAGCAGCTTAGATCTTTGGACTAGCGGGACCACCGGGGAGCTGTTTTTT. The entire variable domain, with the rest obtained from reference TRBV11-3 and TRBJ2-2, is as follows: EAGVVQSPRYKIIEKKQPVAFWCNPISGHNTLYWYLQNLGQGPELLIRYENEEAVDDSQLPKDRFSAERLKGVDSTLKIQPAELGDSAVYLCASSLDLWTSGTTGELFFGEGSRLTVL.

J is TRBJ1-4 and V is TRBV7-9; 10 bases line up with TRBD1. This CDR3 has 14 amino acids. The trim removed 3 bases at V and 5 bases at J, leaving 0 bases unmatched. Germline assignment: CDR1 SEHNR and CDR2 FQNEAQ (reference sequence). In DNA, the CDR3 is TGTGCCAGCAGCTTGGGACAGGGGAATGAAAAACTGTTTTTT. Amino acids: CASSLGQGNEKLFF.

This chain joins TRBV7-2 and TRBJ2-7; TRBD2 aligns across 11 bases. J lost 6 bases, V lost 5 bases, and 3 bases had no gene match. Germline CDR1 is SGHTA and CDR2 is FQGNSA. The CDR3 contains 13 residues. The CDR3 sequence: CASSLTSGTEQYF. In DNA, the CDR3 is TGTGCCAGCAGCCTGACTAGCGGGACCGAGCAGTACTTC.